The 19 T cell receptor beta chains below were found in one sample sequenced in a study of blood T cells in healthy people across ages. A second roughly 6 to 11 cycle PCR used barcoded and J-beta primers. TCRdb ran MiXCR on the 5' RACE reads and lists one entry per CDR3 protein. The sample shows over 300,000 distinct CDR3 sequences, roughly half of them seen only once. The specimen was blood. The receptors were sampled from a man aged 60 to 69 in good health.

J is TRBJ2-6 and V is TRBV5-1; D gene unclear. Trimming took 3 bases from V and 0 from J, leaving 16 bases between them. From germline, CDR1 is SGHRS and CDR2 YFSETQ. CDR3 length equals 18 residues. In DNA form, the CDR3 reads TGCGCCAGCAGCTCCAATGTGGGTCTGAGCTCTGGGGCCAACGTCCTGACTTTC. It yields the protein CASSSNVGLSSGANVLTF.

The rearrangement uses TRBV20-1 and TRBJ2-7, with D possibly being TRBD1 or TRBD2 (6 bases each). The CDR3 runs to 13 residues. Per the germline V gene, CDR1 is DFQATT and CDR2 is SNEGSKA (reference sequence). The V end was cut by 5 bases, the J end by 2 bases, with 13 bases between. CDR3 sequence: CSARGPFPYEQYF. CDR3 coding DNA: TGCAGTGCTCGGGGGCCGTTCCCCTACGAGCAGTACTTC.

This clonotype was observed a single time. The CDR3 DNA follows: TGTGCCAGCAGCTTGAAACTAGCGGGGGGGATCGATGAGCAGTTCTTC. Residues: CASSLKLAGGIDEQFF. The chain carries TRBV5-4 and TRBJ2-1, with TRBD2 identical over 13 bases. The CDR3 spans 16 residues. Germline V gene data show CDR1 as SGHNT and CDR2 as YYREEE (reference sequence). V lost 1 base, J lost 8 bases, and 6 bases stayed unmatched.

This clonotype was counted a few times. The J gene is TRBJ2-5, the V gene TRBV7-2, with a tentative D call TRBD1 (6 bases). Germline loops: CDR1 SGHTA, CDR2 FQGNSA. Trimming took off 1 base at V and 1 base at J, with 7 bases between the two ends. CDR3 length: 14 amino acids. The CDR3 sequence is CASSLDRVQETQYF. CDR3 in DNA: TGTGCCAGCAGCTTAGACAGGGTCCAAGAGACCCAGTACTTC.

This CDR3 reads CASSAGDGQYF. The CDR3 DNA reads TGTGCCAGCAGCGCGGGGGACGGGCAGTACTTC. V usage is TRBV7-6 and J usage is TRBJ2-5, with TRBD2 matching over 7 bases. V was pared by 5 bases and J by 11 bases, with 5 bases of the junction left unmatched. Germline V gives CDR1 SGHVS, CDR2 FNYEAQ. This CDR3 is 11 amino acids long.

The rearrangement links TRBV20-1 to TRBJ1-4; D perhaps matches TRBD1 (5 bases). Germline V gene sequence: CDR1 DFQATT, CDR2 SNEGSKA (reference sequence). V lost 4 bases and J 7 bases, leaving 7 bases between the germline ends. This CDR3 is 11 amino acids long. This CDR3 is CSATRAEKLFF. DNA of the CDR3: TGCAGTGCTACCAGGGCTGAAAAACTGTTTTTT.

This clonotype was counted only a few times. The chain uses TRBV2 and TRBJ2-7; 7 bases align to TRBD1. CDR3 length equals 22 residues. The J segment lost 2 bases and the V segment lost 3 bases, leaving 28 bases of the junction unmatched. CDR1 and CDR2 from the germline V gene are SNHLY and FYNNEI. In DNA, the CDR3 is TGTGCCAGCAGTGATCAGCCGTTCCCCCCCAGAAGTCAAAACAGGGGCCCCTACGAGCAGTACTTC. It codes for CASSDQPFPPRSQNRGPYEQYF.

DNA of the CDR3: TGTGCCAGCAGCCAGAGGGGGGGCCTGATCGGCCCGAACATTCAGTACTTC. Its translation: CASSQRGGLIGPNIQYF. V is TRBV14 and J is TRBJ2-4; weak D call: TRBD2 (7 bases). Trimming left V 3 bases short and J 7 bases short, with 22 bases between. This CDR3 comprises 17 residues. From germline, CDR1 is SGHDN and CDR2 FVKESK.

This chain joins TRBV12-3 or TRBV12-4 and TRBJ2-1, with 7 bases aligning to TRBD2. The CDR3 runs to 16 residues. Losses at the gene ends were 3 bases for V and 0 bases for J; bases not matched to a gene: 5. CDR3 region: CASSFRGGGSYNEQFF. CDR3 coding DNA: TGTGCCAGCAGTTTCCGTGGCGGGGGCTCCTACAATGAGCAGTTCTTC.

This CDR3 reads CASSSLRTSYNEQFF. CDR3 nucleotides: TGTGCCAGCAGCTCCCTTAGAACGTCGTACAATGAGCAGTTCTTC. The J gene is TRBJ2-1, the V gene TRBV5-6; D gene uncertain. Trimming removed 3 bases at V and 4 bases at J, with 14 bases between. There are 15 residues in the CDR3. Germline V gene sequence: CDR1 SGHDT, CDR2 YYEEEE.

The chain has TRBV6-6 and TRBJ2-1; D not resolved. Trimming removed 6 bases at V and 6 bases at J, with 15 bases between. Germline assignment: CDR1 MNHNY and CDR2 SVGAGI (reference sequence). The CDR3 sequence is 14 residues long. As DNA, the CDR3 is TGTGCCAGCAGCCCCTCTTTAGGAGTCAATGAGCAGTTCTTC. It codes for CASSPSLGVNEQFF.

This clonotype was seen a handful of times. The chain is built from TRBV5-1 and TRBJ2-5; 12 bases fit TRBD2. V was clipped by 0 bases and J by 1 base; unmatched bases: 7. Germline lookup yields CDR1 SGHRS and CDR2 YFSETQ. CDR3 size: 18 residues. DNA of the CDR3: TGCGCCAGCAGCTTGGAGGCTAGCGGGAGGGCCGTCCAAGAGACCCAGTACTTC. Protein sequence: CASSLEASGRAVQETQYF.

The sample holds a few counts of this clonotype. Here the CDR3 reads CSARTGLQETQYF. The CDR3 DNA reads TGCAGTGCTAGGACAGGGTTACAAGAGACCCAGTACTTC. The V gene is TRBV20-1, the J gene TRBJ2-5; TRBD1 aligns across 7 bases. Germline loops: CDR1 DFQATT, CDR2 SNEGSKA (reference sequence). The CDR3 runs 13 residues. The J segment lost 2 bases and the V segment lost 3 bases, leaving 3 bases of the junction unmatched.

A few counts support this clonotype. The rearrangement joins TRBV6-2 or TRBV6-3 to TRBJ2-5; D gene uncertain. V was shortened by 2 bases and J by 5 bases, with 6 bases between the two germline ends. In germline, CDR1 is MNHEY, CDR2 SVGEGT. The CDR3 is 12 amino acids. The CDR3 DNA reads TGTGCCAGCAGTTACGCTGGGGAGACCCAGTACTTC. Translation: CASSYAGETQYF.

The chain combines TRBV20-1 with TRBJ1-5, with a tentative D call TRBD1 (5 bases). The CDR3 spans 14 residues. From germline, CDR1 is DFQATT and CDR2 SNEGSKA (reference sequence). V was pared by 5 bases and J by 0 bases, with 11 bases between. This CDR3 is CSASGGNSNQPQHF. CDR3 sequence (DNA): TGCAGTGCTTCTGGGGGGAATAGCAATCAGCCCCAGCATTTT.

This chain links TRBV2 with TRBJ2-3; perhaps D is TRBD1 or TRBD2 (7 bases each). Germline values: CDR1 SNHLY, CDR2 FYNNEI. V was shortened by 10 bases and J by 0 bases, with 14 bases between the two germline ends. The CDR3 consists of 14 residues. As DNA, the CDR3 is TGTGCCACCAGGGGGGGGACTAGCACAGATACGCAGTATTTT. It is translated as CATRGGTSTDTQYF.

V is TRBV6-1 and J is TRBJ1-2; D is unclear. Looked up from germline, CDR1 is MNHNS and CDR2 is SASEGT. Trimming took off 2 bases at V and 8 bases at J, with 15 bases between the two ends. The CDR3 consists of 14 residues. The CDR3 DNA sequence: TGTGCCAGCAGTGAAAGCGTGAGGGTTGGCGGCTACACCTTC. Translated, it gives CASSESVRVGGYTF.

The V gene is TRBV29-1, the J gene TRBJ2-1, with 11 bases that match TRBD1. The trim removed 6 bases at V and 3 bases at J, leaving 4 bases unmatched. Germline V gene sequence: CDR1 SQVTM, CDR2 ANQGSEA. The CDR3 contains 14 residues. The CDR3 nucleotides read TGCAGCGTCGCGGACAGGGGGCACTACAATGAGCAGTTCTTC. Its protein is CSVADRGHYNEQFF.

This clonotype was seen only a few times. The chain joins TRBV6-2 or TRBV6-3 to TRBJ1-1; 9 nucleotides match TRBD1. The V segment lost 2 bases and the J segment 8 bases; nucleotides outside the gene matches: 3. The CDR3 totals 13 residues. Germline-derived CDR1 and CDR2 are MNHEY and SVGEGT. The CDR3 DNA sequence: TGTGCCAGCAGTTACGGGACAGGGACAGAAGCTTTCTTT. Amino acids: CASSYGTGTEAFF.